The present entry profiles one TCR beta chain with its context. What it recognizes is unknown. The source of the sample is a study of T cell responses to AZD1222 COVID-19 vaccine. TCRdb's table, derived via immunoSEQ multiplex PCR, lists solely in-frame clones and lacks some. Here the sample spans 90,000 to 150,000 clones, about nine tenths being singletons. Study-level findings and limits: The donor cohort was predominantly white British with a female majority, and clonal diversity may have been underestimated. Spike-specific TCR breadth rose after two AZD1222 doses, and depth rose as well. Among those given AZD1222, only five or six were seropositive at baseline.

The ends lost 4 bases at V and 8 bases at J; junction bases unmatched: 4. Germline lookup yields CDR1 SQVTM and CDR2 ANQGSEA. CDR3 length: 13 amino acids. The sample consisted of peripheral blood, taken 28 days after the second AZD1222 dose. This receptor was identified in an adult who received the AZD1222 COVID-19 vaccine. The chain recombines TRBV29-1 with TRBJ2-2; 10 bases fit TRBD2. CDR3 amino acids: CSVAASGGGELFF. DNA for the CDR3: TGCAGCGTTGCGGCTAGCGGGGGAGGGGAGCTGTTTTTT.